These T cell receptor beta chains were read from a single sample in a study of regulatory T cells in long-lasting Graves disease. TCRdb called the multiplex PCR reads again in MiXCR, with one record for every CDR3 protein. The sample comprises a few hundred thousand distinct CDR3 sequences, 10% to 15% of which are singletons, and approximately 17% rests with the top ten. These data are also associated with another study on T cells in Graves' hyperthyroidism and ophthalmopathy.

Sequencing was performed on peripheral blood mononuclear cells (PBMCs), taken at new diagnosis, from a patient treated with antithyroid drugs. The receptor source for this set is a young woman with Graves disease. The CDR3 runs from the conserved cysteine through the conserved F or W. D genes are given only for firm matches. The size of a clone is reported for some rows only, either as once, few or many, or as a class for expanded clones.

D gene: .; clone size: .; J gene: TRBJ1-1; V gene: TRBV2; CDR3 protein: CASSEDYRGDTEAFF; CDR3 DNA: TGTGCCAGCAGTGAAGACTACCGGGGGGACACTGAAGCTTTCTTT
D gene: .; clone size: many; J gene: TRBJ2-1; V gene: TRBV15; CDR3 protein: CATSRRRDSSLSLYEQFF; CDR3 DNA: TGTGCCACCAGCAGACGACGCGACTCATCCCTATCTTTGTATGAGCAGTTCTTC
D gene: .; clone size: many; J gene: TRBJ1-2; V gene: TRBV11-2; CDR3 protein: CASSLEGDVGPSLIGYGYTF; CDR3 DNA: TGTGCCAGCAGCTTAGAAGGAGATGTGGGGCCTTCGCTTATAGGATATGGCTACACCTTC
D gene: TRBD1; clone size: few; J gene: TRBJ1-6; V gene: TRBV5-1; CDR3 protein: CASSLAGGQTPLHF; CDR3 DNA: TGCGCCAGCAGCTTAGCAGGGGGTCAAACACCCCTCCACTTT
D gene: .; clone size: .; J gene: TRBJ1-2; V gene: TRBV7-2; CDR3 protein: CASSWSPGGAYGYTF; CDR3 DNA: TGTGCCAGCAGCTGGTCCCCGGGAGGCGCCTATGGCTACACCTTC
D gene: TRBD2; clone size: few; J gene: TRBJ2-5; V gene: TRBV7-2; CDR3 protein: CASSLARTSGAQETQYF; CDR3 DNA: TGTGCCAGCAGCTTAGCCCGGACTAGCGGGGCCCAAGAGACCCAGTACTTC
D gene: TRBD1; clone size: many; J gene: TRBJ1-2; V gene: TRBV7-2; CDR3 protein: CASSPGTGETYGYTF; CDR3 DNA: TGTGCCAGCAGCCCCGGGACAGGGGAAACCTATGGCTACACCTTC
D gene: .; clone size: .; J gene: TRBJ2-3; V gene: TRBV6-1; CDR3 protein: CASSPPPGVGERHIDTQYF; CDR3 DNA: TGTGCCAGCAGCCCCCCCCCGGGGGTAGGGGAGCGGCACATAGATACGCAGTATTTT
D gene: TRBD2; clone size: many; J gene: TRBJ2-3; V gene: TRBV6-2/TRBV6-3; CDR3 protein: CASSYRGLAVSTDTQYF; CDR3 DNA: TGTGCCAGCAGTTACCGGGGACTAGCGGTGAGCACAGATACGCAGTATTTT
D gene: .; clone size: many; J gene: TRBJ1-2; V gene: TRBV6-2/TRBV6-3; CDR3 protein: CASSSPMGGGYTF; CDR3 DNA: TGTGCCAGCAGTTCTCCTATGGGAGGCGGCTACACCTTC
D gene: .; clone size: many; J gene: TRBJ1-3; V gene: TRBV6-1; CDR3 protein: CASSPSHLRSGNTIYF; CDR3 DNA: TGTGCCAGCAGTCCTTCCCACCTGCGCTCTGGAAACACCATATATTTT
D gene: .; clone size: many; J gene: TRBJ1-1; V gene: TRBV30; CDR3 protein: CAWSVYRNTEAFF; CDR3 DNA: TGTGCCTGGAGTGTATATAGGAACACTGAAGCTTTCTTT
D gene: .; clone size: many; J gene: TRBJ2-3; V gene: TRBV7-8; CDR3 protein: CASSLVLGKDTQYF; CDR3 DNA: TGTGCCAGCAGCTTAGTGTTGGGGAAAGATACGCAGTATTTT
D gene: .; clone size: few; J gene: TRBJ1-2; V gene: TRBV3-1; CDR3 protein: CASSRETSLYGYTF; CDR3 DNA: TGTGCCAGCAGCCGCGAGACCTCCCTTTATGGCTACACCTTC
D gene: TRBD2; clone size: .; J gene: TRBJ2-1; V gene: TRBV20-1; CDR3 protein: CSAREGRNEQFF; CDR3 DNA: TGCAGTGCTCGGGAGGGCCGGAATGAGCAGTTCTTC
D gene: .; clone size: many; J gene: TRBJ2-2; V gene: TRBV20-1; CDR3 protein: CSARDRDTGELFF; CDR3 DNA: TGCAGTGCTAGAGACAGGGACACCGGGGAGCTGTTTTTT
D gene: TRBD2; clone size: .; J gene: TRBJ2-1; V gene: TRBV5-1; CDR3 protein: CASSQTTSGDLSEQFF; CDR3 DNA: TGCGCCAGCAGCCAAACGACTAGCGGGGATTTATCAGAGCAGTTCTTC
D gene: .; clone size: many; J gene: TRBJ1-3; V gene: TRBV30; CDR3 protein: CAWSSLGNTIYF; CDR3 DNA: TGTGCCTGGAGTTCCCTAGGAAACACCATATATTTT
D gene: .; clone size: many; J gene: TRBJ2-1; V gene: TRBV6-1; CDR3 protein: CASRRMSGNEQFF; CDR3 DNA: TGTGCCAGCAGACGGATGTCGGGCAATGAGCAGTTCTTC
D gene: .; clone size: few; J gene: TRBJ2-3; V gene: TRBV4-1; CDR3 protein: CASSHRPRDGRKTDTQYF; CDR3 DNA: TGCGCCAGCAGCCACCGACCCCGGGACGGGCGAAAAACAGATACGCAGTATTTT
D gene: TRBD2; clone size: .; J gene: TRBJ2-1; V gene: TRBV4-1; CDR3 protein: CASSQGGAGVIAYNEQFF; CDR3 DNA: TGCGCCAGCAGCCAGGGAGGAGCGGGAGTCATTGCCTACAATGAGCAGTTCTTC
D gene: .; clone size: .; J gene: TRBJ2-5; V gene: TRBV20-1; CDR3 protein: CSVRDTYGLPDQETQYF; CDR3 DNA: TGCAGTGTCCGGGACACGTATGGTCTTCCGGACCAAGAGACCCAGTACTTC
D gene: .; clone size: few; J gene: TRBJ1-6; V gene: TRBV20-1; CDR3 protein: CSARVSGGSRYNSPLHF; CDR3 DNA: TGCAGTGCTAGAGTCAGCGGGGGCTCTAGGTATAATTCACCCCTCCACTTT
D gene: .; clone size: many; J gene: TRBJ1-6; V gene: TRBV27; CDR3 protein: CASSLEAIYASPLHF; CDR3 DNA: TGTGCCAGCAGTTTGGAGGCAATCTATGCTTCACCCCTCCACTTT
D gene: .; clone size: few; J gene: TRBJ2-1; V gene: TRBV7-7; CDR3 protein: CASSLTPRGEQFF; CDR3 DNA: TGTGCTAGCAGCTTAACACCGCGGGGTGAGCAGTTCTTC